This T cell receptor beta chain derives from a study of blood T cells in healthy people across ages. This CDR3 spans 14 amino acids. Germline trimming cut 8 bases from V and 1 base from J; bases unmatched to any gene: 6. CDR1 SGHAT and CDR2 FQNNGV come from the germline V gene. The use of a sample-barcoded 5' primer and a J-beta primer mix characterized a second PCR of roughly 7 to 12 cycles. TCRdb fed the 5' RACE reads into MiXCR, producing one record per CDR3 protein. The sample includes hundreds of thousands of distinct CDR3 sequences, under 55% of them seen just once. A single count supports this clonotype.

Sequences were obtained from blood. J is TRBJ2-5 and V is TRBV11-2; 8 bases are a match to TRBD1. The sequence derives from a man in his 60s in good health. CDR3 sequence: CASGKGQAQETQYF. In DNA, the CDR3 is TGTGCCAGCGGCAAGGGACAGGCCCAAGAGACCCAGTACTTC. The full variable domain, with the rest looked up from reference TRBV11-2 and TRBJ2-5, is EAGVAQSPRYKIIEKRQSVAFWCNPISGHATLYWYQQILGQGPKLLIQFQNNGVVDDSQLPKDRFSAERLKGVDSTLKIQPAKLEDSAVYLCASGKGQAQETQYFGPGTRLLVL.